The 10 T cell receptor beta chains below were found in one sample sequenced in a study of blood T cell repertoires in COVID-19. TCRdb's copy holds only in-frame clones and misses some; the assay was immunoSEQ multiplex PCR. The sample shows some 300,000 clones, 85% to 95% of them seen only once. Sequencing was performed on PBMCs or T cells enriched from blood (not recorded which). The receptors stem from a woman aged 25 to 39 who had been exposed to COVID-19.

The chain combines TRBV15 with TRBJ1-1; possible D gene TRBD1, 5 bases. Per germline, CDR1 LNHNV and CDR2 YYDKDF (reference sequence). This CDR3 has 15 residues. Deletions cut 1 base from V and 1 base from J, with 10 bases between. In DNA, the CDR3 is TGTGCCACCAGCAGAGGGGGCATTGGGAACACTGAAGCTTTCTTT. Amino acids: CATSRGGIGNTEAFF.

This rearrangement joins TRBV5-8 to TRBJ1-3; D gene uncertain. Per germline, CDR1 SGHTS and CDR2 YDEGEE. V was trimmed by 0 bases and J by 0 bases, leaving 10 bases between them. The CDR3 is made up of 16 amino acids. As DNA, the CDR3 is TGTGCCAGCAGCTTGGCCCCGTACGGCTCTGGAAACACCATATATTTT. This sequence encodes CASSLAPYGSGNTIYF.

This chain joins TRBV2 and TRBJ2-1; D is undetermined. CDR3 length: 13 amino acids. CDR1 SNHLY and CDR2 FYNNEI come from the germline V gene. V was clipped by 7 bases and J by 4 bases, with 11 bases between them. The chain's CDR3 is CASTQAPYNEQFF. CDR3 DNA sequence: TGTGCCAGCACACAAGCGCCATACAATGAGCAGTTCTTC.

This chain connects TRBV29-1 to TRBJ1-4, with 7 bases lining up with TRBD1. J lost 8 bases, V lost 6 bases, and 12 bases had no gene match. CDR1 is SQVTM, CDR2 ANQGSEA, per germline. This CDR3 has 14 amino acids. The CDR3 reads CSVRETGRSEKLFF. The CDR3 DNA reads TGCAGCGTGCGAGAGACAGGGCGAAGCGAAAAACTGTTTTTT.

The V gene is TRBV4-2, the J gene TRBJ1-3; TRBD1 might be the D (5 bases). Trimming took off 0 bases at V and 3 bases at J, with 12 bases between the two ends. CDR3 size: 16 residues. Germline V gives CDR1 LGHNA, CDR2 YNFKEQ. The CDR3 coding sequence is TGTGCCAGCAGCCAAGACGCGGGGGTAGGTGGAAACACCATATATTTT. This sequence encodes CASSQDAGVGGNTIYF.

The chain joins TRBV5-4 to TRBJ1-6; 8 bases fit TRBD1. The CDR3 has 15 amino acids. With 3 bases clipped from V and 14 bases from J, the junction kept 13 bases outside the gene matches. Germline values: CDR1 SGHNT, CDR2 YYREEE (reference sequence). The CDR3 bases are TGTGCCAGCAGCTCTCCCGGACAGGGAAGAAAGGCCCTCCACTTT. Its protein product is CASSSPGQGRKALHF.

This chain links TRBV9 with TRBJ1-4; unclear D gene. CDR3 length: 16 residues. In germline, CDR1 is SGDLS, CDR2 YYNGEE. The V and J ends lost 3 bases and 0 bases respectively, with 12 bases between them. The CDR3 loop reads CASSATHTATNEKLFF. The CDR3 DNA follows: TGTGCCAGCAGCGCCACCCACACCGCAACTAATGAAAAACTGTTTTTT.

The rearrangement joins TRBV7-8 to TRBJ2-3, with 14 bases fitting TRBD2. CDR3 length: 16 residues. V dropped 5 bases and J dropped 2; count of bases not matched to a gene: 3. Germline V gene lookup returns CDR1 SGHVS and CDR2 FQNEAQ. In DNA, the CDR3 is TGTGCCAGCAGCCTGGGACTAGCGGGGGCCACAGATACGCAGTATTTT. It codes for CASSLGLAGATDTQYF.

J is TRBJ1-2 and V is TRBV5-4; TRBD1 aligns across 7 bases. The junction had 8 bases not matched to a gene; V was cut back by 2 bases and J by 4 bases. Germline CDR1 SGHNT, CDR2 YYREEE (reference sequence). This CDR3 spans 15 amino acids. CDR3 nucleotides: TGTGCCAGCAGCTTCCGGGACAGCTATTTCTATGGCTACACCTTC. Its protein product is CASSFRDSYFYGYTF. Full variable domain (rest looked up from reference TRBV5-4 and TRBJ1-2): ETGVTQSPTHLIKTRGQQVTLRCSSQSGHNTVSWYQQALGQGPQFIFQYYREEENGRGNFPPRFSGLQFPNYSSELNVNALELDDSALYLCASSFRDSYFYGYTFGSGTRLTVV.

The rearrangement uses TRBV20-1 and TRBJ1-5; D perhaps matches TRBD1 (5 bases). CDR1 is DFQATT and CDR2 is SNEGSKA in the germline V gene (reference sequence). Trimming took 4 bases from V and 2 from J, leaving 12 bases between them. The CDR3 contains 14 residues. DNA for the CDR3: TGCAGTGCTACTGACAGTTATGGCAATCAGCCCCAGCATTTT. Translating gives CSATDSYGNQPQHF.